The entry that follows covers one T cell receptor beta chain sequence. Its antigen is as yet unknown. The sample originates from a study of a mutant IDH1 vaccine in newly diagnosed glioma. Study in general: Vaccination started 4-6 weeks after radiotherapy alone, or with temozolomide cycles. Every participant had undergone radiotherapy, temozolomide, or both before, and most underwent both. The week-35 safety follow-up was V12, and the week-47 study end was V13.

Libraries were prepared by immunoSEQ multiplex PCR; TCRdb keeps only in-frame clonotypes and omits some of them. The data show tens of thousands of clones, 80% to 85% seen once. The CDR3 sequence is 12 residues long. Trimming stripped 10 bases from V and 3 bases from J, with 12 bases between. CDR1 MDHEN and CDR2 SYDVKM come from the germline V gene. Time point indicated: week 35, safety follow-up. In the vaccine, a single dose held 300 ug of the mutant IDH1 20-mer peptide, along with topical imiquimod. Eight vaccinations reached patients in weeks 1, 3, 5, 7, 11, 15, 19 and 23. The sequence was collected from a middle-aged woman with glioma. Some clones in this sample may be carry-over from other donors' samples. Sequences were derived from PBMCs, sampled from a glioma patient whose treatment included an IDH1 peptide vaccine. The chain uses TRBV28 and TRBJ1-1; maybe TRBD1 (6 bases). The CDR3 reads CATHDRYTEAFF. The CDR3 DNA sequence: TGTGCCACTCACGACAGGTACACTGAAGCTTTCTTT.